The 25 T cell receptor beta chains reported below all come from one sample, sequenced in a study of response to subunit inactivated influenza vaccine. TCRdb passed the RT-PCR reads through MiXCR, listing each CDR3 protein once. The sample contains hundreds of thousands of distinct CDR3 sequences, 9% to 15% of which appear only once. The source was non-naive T cells sorted from PBMCs, collected approximately 15 days before vaccination. The receptors originated from a man aged 50-60 years who received an inactivated influenza vaccine.

The V and J genes are TRBV20-1 and TRBJ2-2, with no clear D. This CDR3 has 12 residues. V was clipped by 3 bases and J by 6 bases, with 8 bases between them. Germline V gene sequence: CDR1 DFQATT, CDR2 SNEGSKA (reference sequence). The CDR3 reads CSASPVPGELFF. The DNA of the CDR3 is TGCAGTGCTAGTCCGGTCCCCGGGGAGCTGTTTTTT.

This clonotype was seen a few times. The V call is TRBV24-1, the J call TRBJ1-4; a weak D match, TRBD1 (6 bases). Germline V gives CDR1 KGHDR, CDR2 SFDVKD. The V gene lost 7 bases and the J gene lost 5 bases, with 13 bases spanning the gap. CDR3 length: 14 amino acids. The CDR3 DNA is TGTGCCACCAGCGCCGGGGGGCCAAATGAAAAACTGTTTTTT. Translated: CATSAGGPNEKLFF.

In this sample, this clonotype turned up a few times. The V and J genes are TRBV28 and TRBJ2-5; no clear D gene. V was pared by 10 bases and J by 7 bases, with 19 bases between. CDR3 length: 13 amino acids. Per the germline V gene, CDR1 is MDHEN and CDR2 is SYDVKM. CDR3 protein: CATSGASIGTQYF. CDR3 coding DNA: TGTGCCACCTCCGGTGCCTCCATTGGGACCCAGTACTTC.

This clonotype was counted only a few times. J is TRBJ2-1 and V is TRBV9; no reliable D call. Trimming took off 4 bases at V and 5 bases at J, with 10 bases between the two ends. Germline V gene sequence: CDR1 SGDLS, CDR2 YYNGEE. The CDR3 has 13 amino acids. The CDR3 region has the DNA TGTGCCAGCAGCCTCGAAATAAACAATGAGCAGTTCTTC. Protein sequence: CASSLEINNEQFF.

This clonotype was counted between two and nine times. The V and J genes are TRBV20-1 and TRBJ2-3; D call uncertain. This CDR3 spans 14 amino acids. Trimming pared 1 base from V and 4 bases from J, leaving 12 bases between. Germline lookup yields CDR1 DFQATT and CDR2 SNEGSKA (reference sequence). This CDR3 reads CSARGTDGADTQYF. Written as DNA, the CDR3 is TGCAGTGCTAGAGGCACGGACGGCGCAGATACGCAGTATTTT.

The J gene is TRBJ2-7, the V gene TRBV20-1, with TRBD2 matching 11 bases. Looked up from germline, CDR1 is DFQATT and CDR2 is SNEGSKA (reference sequence). V trimming: 0 bases; J trimming: 1 base; junction bases outside the gene matches: 5. CDR3 length: 16 residues. The CDR3 DNA follows: TGCAGTGCTAGAGATCCGCTAGCGGGAGGTTCCTACGAGCAGTACTTC. Protein sequence: CSARDPLAGGSYEQYF.

The chain has TRBV20-1 and TRBJ2-5; D gene unclear. Germline V gene sequence: CDR1 DFQATT, CDR2 SNEGSKA (reference sequence). This CDR3 is built from 14 residues. With 0 bases removed from V and 5 bases from J, the gap between germline ends came to 13 bases. For the CDR3, the DNA is TGCAGTGCTAGAGAGGCAGGTCGTTACGAGACCCAGTACTTC. Translating it yields CSAREAGRYETQYF.

This clonotype was observed at least ten times. The V call is TRBV10-3, the J call TRBJ2-5; a possible D gene is TRBD2 (6 bases). CDR3 length equals 15 residues. V was trimmed by 5 bases and J by 5 bases, leaving 18 bases between them. Germline V lookup: CDR1 ENHRY, CDR2 SYGVKD. CDR3 protein: CAISSGGPEGETQYF. As DNA, the CDR3 is TGTGCCATCAGTTCCGGAGGGCCAGAGGGGGAGACCCAGTACTTC.

The chain couples TRBV7-9 to TRBJ2-5; TRBD2 matches 8 bases. This CDR3 is built from 15 residues. The V gene's germline CDR1 is SEHNR and CDR2 FQNEAQ (reference sequence). Trimming cost V 5 bases and J 7 bases; bases outside gene matches: 12. CDR3 residues: CASSLSGTQVGTQYF. In nucleotides, the CDR3 is TGTGCCAGCAGCCTTAGCGGGACACAAGTTGGGACCCAGTACTTC.

This clonotype was picked up a small number of times. The chain uses TRBV11-2 and TRBJ2-7; 8 nucleotides match TRBD2. The CDR3 length is 15 residues. V shed 2 bases, J shed 4 bases, and the junction held 7 bases outside the gene matches. Germline V gives CDR1 SGHAT, CDR2 FQNNGV. CDR3 nucleotides: TGTGCCAGCAGCTTATCCGGGACTAGGGAGTACGAGCAGTACTTC. Its translation: CASSLSGTREYEQYF.

For the CDR3, the DNA is TGCGCCAGCAGCCAAGCTTGGGCTAGCGGGGGCACCTACGAGCAGTACTTC. Translating it yields CASSQAWASGGTYEQYF. This chain links TRBV4-1 with TRBJ2-7; 10 nucleotides agree with TRBD2. With 1 base clipped from V and 2 bases from J, the junction kept 8 bases outside the gene matches. Germline CDR1 reads MGHRA; CDR2 reads YSYEKL. The CDR3 is made up of 17 amino acids.

This clonotype was seen more than once but under ten times. The chain couples TRBV20-1 to TRBJ2-1; the match to TRBD1 covers 10 bases. V trimming: 6 bases; J trimming: 8 bases; junction bases outside the gene matches: 10. The CDR3 sequence is 14 residues long. The germline V gene has CDR1 DFQATT and CDR2 SNEGSKA (reference sequence). The CDR3 DNA sequence: TGCAGTGCACACGACAGGGGGCTAGGGGATGAGCAGTTCTTC. This sequence encodes CSAHDRGLGDEQFF.

This clonotype was seen more than once but under ten times. The rearrangement uses TRBV6-1 and TRBJ1-5, with D perhaps TRBD1 (5 bases). CDR1 is MNHNS, CDR2 SASEGT, per germline. The CDR3 has 14 residues. The germline V and J ends were trimmed by 6 bases and 7 bases, with 16 bases remaining between them. This chain's CDR3 is CASSRNKGRQPQHF. DNA for the CDR3: TGTGCCAGCAGCCGAAACAAGGGACGGCAGCCCCAGCATTTT.

There are many counts of this clonotype. This chain uses TRBV10-3 with TRBJ2-3, with D hard to call. The germline V gene encodes CDR1 ENHRY and CDR2 SYGVKD. The CDR3 spans 14 residues. Trimming cost V 4 bases and J 2 bases, with 10 bases left between them. This CDR3 is CAISVAAVTDTQYF. The CDR3 DNA reads TGTGCCATCAGTGTGGCAGCCGTCACAGATACGCAGTATTTT.

This clonotype has a count of ten or more. The chain recombines TRBV5-1 with TRBJ2-2; TRBD2 matches 7 bases. V trimming: 6 bases; J trimming: 4 bases; junction bases outside the gene matches: 6. This CDR3 spans 14 amino acids. Germline V lookup: CDR1 SGHRS, CDR2 YFSETQ. DNA for the CDR3: TGCGCCAGCACCTGGGAGGGGCCCACCGGGGAGCTGTTTTTT. This codes for CASTWEGPTGELFF.

The J gene is TRBJ2-1, the V gene TRBV7-2; no definite D call. The V gene's germline CDR1 is SGHTA and CDR2 FQGNSA. V lost 2 bases to trimming and J lost 4 bases, with 12 bases between them. CDR3 length equals 15 residues. The CDR3 bases are TGTGCCAGCAGCTTACGAGGAGCTCCATACAATGAGCAGTTCTTC. Translated: CASSLRGAPYNEQFF.

This chain joins TRBV27 and TRBJ2-2; no clear D. This CDR3 spans 12 amino acids. Trimming left V 5 bases short and J 6 bases short, with 7 bases between. Germline CDR1 reads MNHEY; CDR2 reads SMNVEV (reference sequence). The CDR3 here is CASSLKSGELFF. The DNA for the CDR3 is TGTGCCAGCAGTCTCAAATCCGGGGAGCTGTTTTTT.

This chain uses TRBV7-2 with TRBJ2-2; D gene ambiguous. V was trimmed by 5 bases and J by 2 bases, leaving 15 bases between them. CDR1 is SGHTA, CDR2 FQGNSA, per germline. The CDR3 extends over 16 amino acids. CDR3 DNA: TGTGCCAGCAGCGCACGAGTAGTTACTAACACCGGGGAGCTGTTTTTT. It yields the protein CASSARVVTNTGELFF.

With respect to this clonotype: The junction departs from the called germline gene at one end, perhaps through a read error. V gene TRBV24-1 combines with J gene TRBJ1-1; D is possibly TRBD1 (5 bases). The CDR3 runs to 15 residues. Germline lookup yields CDR1 KGHDR and CDR2 SFDVKD. Written as DNA, the CDR3 is TGTGCCTCCAGAGGAAACCGGGGGTTGAACACTGAAGCTTTCTTT. This codes for CASRGNRGLNTEAFF.

This clonotype was counted ten times or more. The chain couples TRBV5-4 to TRBJ1-6; 7 bases fit TRBD1. There are 19 residues in the CDR3. The trim removed 1 base at V and 4 bases at J, leaving 14 bases unmatched. CDR1 SGHNT and CDR2 YYREEE come from the germline V gene (reference sequence). In DNA, the CDR3 is TGTGCCAGCAGCTTGCGCCCCCAGGGGACAGTCCTTTATAATTCACCCCTCCACTTT. This encodes CASSLRPQGTVLYNSPLHF.

The chain joins TRBV12-3 or TRBV12-4 to TRBJ2-7, with D possibly matching TRBD2 (5 bases). The CDR3 sequence is 12 residues long. V was shortened by 8 bases and J by 3 bases, with 11 bases between the two germline ends. The CDR3 loop is CASSRSGYEQYF. CDR3 sequence (DNA): TGTGCCAGCTCGCGGAGCGGCTACGAGCAGTACTTC.

The sample holds a few counts of this clonotype. The CDR3: CASSFRGGQGGREAFF. CDR3 sequence (DNA): TGTGCCAGCAGCTTTCGAGGAGGACAGGGCGGAAGGGAAGCTTTCTTT. This chain connects TRBV11-2 to TRBJ1-1; 8 nucleotides match TRBD1. In germline, CDR1 is SGHAT, CDR2 FQNNGV. Unmatched junction bases numbered 14, after V lost 3 bases and J lost 8 bases. The CDR3 spans 16 residues.

This clonotype occurred a few times. This chain joins TRBV14 and TRBJ2-2; 8 positions match TRBD1. The CDR3 loop spans 13 amino acids. The trim removed 6 bases at V and 8 bases at J, leaving 5 bases unmatched. Germline CDR1 SGHDN, CDR2 FVKESK. The CDR3: CASRLQGAGELFF. The DNA for the CDR3 is TGTGCCAGCAGACTTCAGGGGGCAGGGGAGCTGTTTTTT.

This clonotype was counted only a few times. The V gene is TRBV5-1, the J gene TRBJ2-6, with D perhaps TRBD1 or TRBD2 (5 bases each). CDR1 and CDR2 (germline): SGHRS, YFSETQ. This CDR3 spans 17 amino acids. The V end lost 0 bases, the J end lost 0 bases, and 10 bases lay between the germline ends. CDR3: CASSLVGRRSGANVLTF. DNA of the CDR3: TGCGCCAGCAGCTTGGTGGGACGGCGCTCTGGGGCCAACGTCCTGACTTTC.

There are a few counts of this clonotype. The chain has TRBV4-2 and TRBJ2-7; TRBD1 matches 8 bases. The CDR3 is 15 residues long. The V and J ends lost 4 bases and 6 bases, in that order; junction bases with no gene match: 11. Germline V gene data show CDR1 as LGHNA and CDR2 as YNFKEQ. The CDR3 sequence is CASSPSTGEPGEQYF. The CDR3, as DNA: TGTGCCAGCAGCCCGTCGACAGGGGAACCCGGCGAGCAGTACTTC.